The clone carrying this TCR beta chain was detected only once. This entry comes from a study of blood T cell repertoires in COVID-19. Study details: COVID-19 samples collected from the United States, Italy and Spain covered acute and convalescent phases.

The authors' processing: Amplification of reference gene primers provided the estimated nucleated cell counts. Measured with immunoSEQ multiplex PCR; TCRdb has only the in-frame clones, and not every one. The V and J calls and clone size come from that table; D and trimming were worked out from the DNA. Of over 100,000 clones in the sample, roughly 87% were seen once. This CDR3 contains 15 residues. CDR1 and CDR2 (germline): MNHEY, SMNVEV (reference sequence). Trimming at V came to 3 bases and at J to 6 bases, leaving 2 bases not matched to a gene. The chain uses TRBV27 and TRBJ2-1, with 13 bases that match TRBD2. The TCR was taken from a man over 45 with active COVID-19. Sample: peripheral blood. The CDR3 here is CASSLGLAGLNEQFF. The CDR3 region has the DNA TGTGCCAGCAGTTTGGGACTAGCGGGGCTCAATGAGCAGTTCTTC.